One and the same sample provided the 15 T cell receptor beta chains below, sequenced in a study of blood T cells in healthy people across ages. The second PCR ran roughly 6 to 11 cycles with a sample-barcoded 5' primer and J-beta primers. TCRdb re-called the 5' RACE reads with MiXCR, one entry per CDR3 protein. This table has around 670,000 distinct CDR3 sequences, about 30% appearing once. The source material was blood. These receptors all come from a woman aged 80 or over in good health.

On this clonotype itself: This may arise from a read error, as a much more abundant clone is one base away. The J gene is TRBJ2-1, the V gene TRBV7-6; 10 bases agree with TRBD2. The J call is in doubt because the DNA end fits TRBJ2-7 better. CDR3 length: 16 residues. In germline, CDR1 is SGHVS, CDR2 FNYEAQ. CDR3 nucleotides: TGTGCCAGCAGCCCAAGCGGGGGGGCGCGCTACAATGAGCAGTACTTC. This gives the protein CASSPSGGARYNEQYF.

This clonotype was detected only a few times. The genes are TRBV19 and TRBJ1-2; 8 bases agree with TRBD1. The V segment lost 8 bases and the J segment 2 bases; nucleotides outside the gene matches: 7. This CDR3 contains 14 residues. Germline-derived CDR1 and CDR2 are LNHDA and SQIVND (reference sequence). The CDR3 DNA reads as TGTGCCAGTCGCACACAGGGGGGGAACTATGGCTACACCTTC. Encoded protein: CASRTQGGNYGYTF.

The V gene is TRBV12-3 or TRBV12-4, the J gene TRBJ2-3; D remains ambiguous. With 1 base removed from V and 5 bases from J, the gap between germline ends came to 19 bases. The CDR3 is 17 amino acids. The DNA of the CDR3 is TGTGCCAGCAGTTTAGTCCAGGATATACAGTCGGTAGATACGCAGTATTTT. Translated: CASSLVQDIQSVDTQYF.

The V and J genes are TRBV12-5 and TRBJ2-2; D is unclear. The germline gives CDR1 LGHNT, CDR2 FRNRAP. CDR3 size: 13 residues. Trimming left V 0 bases short and J 6 bases short, with 5 bases between. CDR3 amino acids: CASGLVRAGELFF. CDR3 DNA sequence: TGTGCTAGTGGTTTGGTAAGGGCCGGGGAGCTGTTTTTT.

The chain is built from TRBV20-1 and TRBJ2-7, with unresolved D. The V end was cut by 6 bases, the J end by 2 bases, with 8 bases between. Germline loops: CDR1 DFQATT, CDR2 SNEGSKA (reference sequence). The CDR3 sequence is 11 residues long. In nucleotides, the CDR3 is TGCAGTGCGAGGATCCCCTACGAGCAGTACTTC. Translation: CSARIPYEQYF.

This clonotype has a count of ten or more. The chain's CDR3 is CASRGDKTYEQYF. In DNA form, the CDR3 reads TGTGCCAGCAGAGGAGACAAGACCTACGAGCAGTACTTC. This chain uses TRBV6-5 with TRBJ2-7, with no clear D. The V gene lost 6 bases and the J gene lost 2 bases, with 11 bases spanning the gap. This CDR3 spans 13 amino acids. CDR1 is MNHEY, CDR2 SVGAGI, per germline.

The CDR3 here is CASSVGQLGDTEAFF. The DNA of the CDR3 is TGTGCCAGCAGCGTAGGCCAACTCGGGGACACTGAAGCTTTCTTT. The V gene is TRBV9, the J gene TRBJ1-1; D is unclear. Per germline, CDR1 SGDLS and CDR2 YYNGEE. The V gene lost 0 bases and the J gene lost 3 bases, with 12 bases spanning the gap. This CDR3 comprises 15 residues. The entire variable domain, with the rest obtained from reference TRBV9 and TRBJ1-1, is as follows: DSGVTQTPKHLITATGQRVTLRCSPRSGDLSVYWYQQSLDQGLQFLIQYYNGEERAKGNILERFSAQQFPDLHSELNLSSLELGDSALYFCASSVGQLGDTEAFFGQGTRLTVV.

The CDR3 here is CSARRSAAYEQYF. CDR3 DNA sequence: TGCAGTGCTAGAAGGTCAGCCGCCTACGAGCAGTACTTC. The chain is built from TRBV20-1 and TRBJ2-5; D gene unclear. The DNA end is more similar to TRBJ2-7, so the J call may be wrong. Germline V gene lookup returns CDR1 DFQATT and CDR2 SNEGSKA (reference sequence). The CDR3 loop spans 13 amino acids.

The chain uses TRBV2 and TRBJ2-3; TRBD2 matches 11 bases. Germline V gene data show CDR1 as SNHLY and CDR2 as FYNNEI. The CDR3 is made up of 16 amino acids. V dropped 5 bases and J dropped 1; count of bases not matched to a gene: 5. Here the CDR3 DNA reads TGTGCCAGCAGTTCACTAGCGGGAGTGGGCACAGATACGCAGTATTTT. Translating gives CASSSLAGVGTDTQYF.

This clonotype was counted only a few times. A single base separates this from a much larger clone, so it may be a read error. The chain couples TRBV24-1 to TRBJ2-5, with D unclear. Germline V gene sequence: CDR1 KGHDR, CDR2 SFDVKD. This CDR3 is built from 11 residues. This CDR3 is CAASDSETQYF. The CDR3 coding sequence is TGTGCCGCCAGTGATTCGGAGACCCAGTACTTC.

Notes on this clonotype: This may be a read error, as it is one base from a much larger clone. The chain combines TRBV4-3 with TRBJ2-7; D gene uncertain. The CDR3 extends over 16 amino acids. Germline CDR1 reads LGHNA; CDR2 reads YSLEER. The V and J ends lost 6 bases and 3 bases respectively, with 21 bases between them. This CDR3 reads CASSLSRADHCYEQYF. DNA of the CDR3: TGCGCCAGCAGTCTTTCCCGGGCAGACCATTGCTACGAGCAGTACTTC.

In its sample, this clonotype was seen many times. This sequence joins TRBV4-2 and TRBJ1-2; D ambiguous. With 0 bases removed from V and 5 bases from J, the gap between germline ends came to 16 bases. The length of the CDR3 is 16 residues. Per germline, CDR1 LGHNA and CDR2 YNFKEQ. CDR3 amino acids: CASSQDRVRFVYGYTF. CDR3 bases: TGTGCCAGCAGCCAAGATCGGGTTAGATTTGTATATGGCTACACCTTC.

Remarks on this clonotype: A read error is possible here, since a much larger clone lies one base away. The DNA of the CDR3 is TGCGCCAGCAGCGGGGAAGATACGCAGTATTTT. This gives the protein CASSGEDTQYF. This chain links TRBV5-1 with TRBJ2-3; D gene unclear. Germline V lookup: CDR1 SGHRS, CDR2 YFSETQ. The CDR3 loop spans 11 amino acids. The ends were cut back, 4 bases at V and 5 bases at J, with 5 bases in the middle. The full variable domain, with the rest looked up from reference TRBV5-1 and TRBJ2-3, is KAGVTQTPRYLIKTRGQQVTLSCSPISGHRSVSWYQQTPGQGLQFLFEYFSETQRNKGNFPGRFSGRQFSNSRSEMNVSTLELGDSALYLCASSGEDTQYFGPGTRLTVL.

This sequence joins TRBV20-1 and TRBJ1-5, with unresolved D. The CDR3 sequence is 14 residues long. The germline CDR1 and CDR2 sequences are DFQATT and SNEGSKA (reference sequence). V was shortened by 2 bases and J by 2 bases, with 10 bases between the two germline ends. CDR3 coding DNA: TGCAGTGCTAGAAGGGAAGTCGGCAATCAGCCCCAGCATTTT. This sequence encodes CSARREVGNQPQHF.

In this sample, this clonotype turned up a few times. The genes are TRBV19 and TRBJ2-7; D is possibly TRBD1 (6 bases). V lost 3 bases and J 3 bases, leaving 15 bases between the germline ends. Germline V gives CDR1 LNHDA, CDR2 SQIVND (reference sequence). This CDR3 is built from 15 residues. The CDR3 DNA follows: TGTGCCAGTAGTATGGAACCGGGACACATCTACGAGCAGTACTTC. Encoded protein: CASSMEPGHIYEQYF.